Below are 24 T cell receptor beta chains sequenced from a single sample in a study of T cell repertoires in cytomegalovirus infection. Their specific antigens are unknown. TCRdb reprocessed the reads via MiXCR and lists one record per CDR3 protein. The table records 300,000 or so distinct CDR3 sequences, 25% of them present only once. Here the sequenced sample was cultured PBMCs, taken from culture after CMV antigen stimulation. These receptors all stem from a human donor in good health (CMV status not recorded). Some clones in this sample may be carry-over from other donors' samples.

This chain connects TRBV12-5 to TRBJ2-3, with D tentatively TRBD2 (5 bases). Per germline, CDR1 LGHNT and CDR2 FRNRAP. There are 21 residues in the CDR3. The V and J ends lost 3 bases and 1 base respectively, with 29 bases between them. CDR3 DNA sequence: TGTGCTAGTGGTTTCCTCTCCTCGCGTCTAGCTCCCGGAGGAGGCACAGATACGCAGTATTTT. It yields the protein CASGFLSSRLAPGGGTDTQYF.

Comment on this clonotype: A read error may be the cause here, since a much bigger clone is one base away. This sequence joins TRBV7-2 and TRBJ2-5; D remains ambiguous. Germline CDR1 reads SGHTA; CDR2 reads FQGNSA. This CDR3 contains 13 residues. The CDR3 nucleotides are TGTGCCAGCAGCTTAGTGTATTCGGAGACCCGGTACTTC. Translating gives CASSLVYSETRYF.

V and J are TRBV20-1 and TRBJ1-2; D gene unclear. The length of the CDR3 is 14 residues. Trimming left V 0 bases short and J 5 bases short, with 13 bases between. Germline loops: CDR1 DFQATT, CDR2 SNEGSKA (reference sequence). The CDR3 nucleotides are TGCAGTGCTAGAGATCTCCAAAGCGGATATGGCTACACCTTC. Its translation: CSARDLQSGYGYTF.

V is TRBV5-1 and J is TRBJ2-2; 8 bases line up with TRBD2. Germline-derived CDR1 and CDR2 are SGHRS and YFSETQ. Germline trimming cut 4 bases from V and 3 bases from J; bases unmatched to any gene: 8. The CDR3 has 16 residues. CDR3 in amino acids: CASSPWGLGDTGELFF. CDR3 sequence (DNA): TGCGCCAGCAGCCCCTGGGGACTAGGAGACACCGGGGAGCTGTTTTTT. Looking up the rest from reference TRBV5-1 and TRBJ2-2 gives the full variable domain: KAGVTQTPRYLIKTRGQQVTLSCSPISGHRSVSWYQQTPGQGLQFLFEYFSETQRNKGNFPGRFSGRQFSNSRSEMNVSTLELGDSALYLCASSPWGLGDTGELFFGEGSRLTVL.

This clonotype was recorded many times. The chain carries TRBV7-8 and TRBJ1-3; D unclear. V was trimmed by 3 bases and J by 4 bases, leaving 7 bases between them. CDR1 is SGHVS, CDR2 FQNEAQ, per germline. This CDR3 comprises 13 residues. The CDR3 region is CASSFPSGNTIYF. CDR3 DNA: TGTGCCAGCAGCTTCCCATCCGGAAACACCATATATTTT.

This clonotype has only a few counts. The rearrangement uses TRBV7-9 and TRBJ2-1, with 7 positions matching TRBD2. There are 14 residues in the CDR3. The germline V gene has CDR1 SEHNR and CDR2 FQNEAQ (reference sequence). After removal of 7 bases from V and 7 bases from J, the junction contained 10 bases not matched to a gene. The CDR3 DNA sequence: TGTGCCAGCAAGACGACCATTAGCGGGAATGAGCAGTTCTTC. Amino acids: CASKTTISGNEQFF.

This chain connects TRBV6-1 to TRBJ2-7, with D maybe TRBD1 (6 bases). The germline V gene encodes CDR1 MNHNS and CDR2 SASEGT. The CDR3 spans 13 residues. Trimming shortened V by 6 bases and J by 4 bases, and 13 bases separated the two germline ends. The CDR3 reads CASSRDNAYEQYV. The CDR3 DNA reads TGTGCCAGCAGCCGGGACAACGCATACGAGCAGTACGTC.

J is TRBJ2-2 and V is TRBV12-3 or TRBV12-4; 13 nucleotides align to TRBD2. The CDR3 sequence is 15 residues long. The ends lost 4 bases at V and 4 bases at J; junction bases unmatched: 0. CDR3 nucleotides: TGTGCCAGCAGTTGGACTAGCGGGAGCACCGGGGAGCTGTTTTTT. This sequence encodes CASSWTSGSTGELFF.

DNA of the CDR3: TGTGCCAGTAGTATAGCACGTCGTGAAGCTTTCTTT. It specifies CASSIARREAFF. The chain employs TRBV19 and TRBJ1-1; D not resolved. The germline V gene has CDR1 LNHDA and CDR2 SQIVND (reference sequence). The CDR3 runs 12 residues. V was shortened by 1 base and J by 7 bases, with 7 bases between the two germline ends.

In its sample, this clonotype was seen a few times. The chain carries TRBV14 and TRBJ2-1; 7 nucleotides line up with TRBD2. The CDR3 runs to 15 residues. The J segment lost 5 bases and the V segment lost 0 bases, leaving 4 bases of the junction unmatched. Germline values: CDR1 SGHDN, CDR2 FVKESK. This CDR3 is CASSQESGGHNEQFF. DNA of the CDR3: TGTGCCAGCAGCCAAGAGTCGGGAGGCCACAATGAGCAGTTCTTC.

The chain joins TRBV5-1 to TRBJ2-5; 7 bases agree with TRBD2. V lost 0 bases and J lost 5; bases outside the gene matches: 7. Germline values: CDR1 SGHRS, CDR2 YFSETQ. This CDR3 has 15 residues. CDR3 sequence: CASSLVTGAGETQYF. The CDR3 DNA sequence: TGCGCCAGCAGCTTGGTGACGGGAGCGGGGGAGACCCAGTACTTC.

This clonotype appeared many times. The CDR3 bases are TGTGCCAGCAGCTTACCTCCGGGGGCTTCTGGCTACACCTTC. Amino acids: CASSLPPGASGYTF. This chain uses TRBV7-2 with TRBJ1-2; D perhaps matches TRBD1 (6 bases). Looked up from germline, CDR1 is SGHTA and CDR2 is FQGNSA. V gave up 2 bases and J gave up 7 bases, with 14 bases separating them. CDR3 length: 14 amino acids.

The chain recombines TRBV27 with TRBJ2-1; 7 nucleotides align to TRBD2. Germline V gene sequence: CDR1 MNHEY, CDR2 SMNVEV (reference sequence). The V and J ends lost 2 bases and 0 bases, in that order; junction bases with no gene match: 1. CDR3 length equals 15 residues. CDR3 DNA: TGTGCCAGCAGTTTAATAGCGGGCTCCTACAATGAGCAGTTCTTC. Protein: CASSLIAGSYNEQFF.

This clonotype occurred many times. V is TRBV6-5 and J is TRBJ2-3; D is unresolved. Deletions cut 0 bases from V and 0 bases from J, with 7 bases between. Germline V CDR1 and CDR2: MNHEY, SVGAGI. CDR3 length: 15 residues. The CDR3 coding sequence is TGTGCCAGCAGTTACTCGGCGGTTAGCACAGATACGCAGTATTTT. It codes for CASSYSAVSTDTQYF.

As DNA, the CDR3 is TGCGCCAGCAGCTTGGACTATCGGGTGATGAAAAACACCATATATTTT. This gives the protein CASSLDYRVMKNTIYF. The gene calls are TRBV5-1 and TRBJ1-3; D is ambiguous. V lost 0 bases, J lost 6 bases, and 16 bases lay in between. Germline V lookup: CDR1 SGHRS, CDR2 YFSETQ. This CDR3 region has 16 residues.

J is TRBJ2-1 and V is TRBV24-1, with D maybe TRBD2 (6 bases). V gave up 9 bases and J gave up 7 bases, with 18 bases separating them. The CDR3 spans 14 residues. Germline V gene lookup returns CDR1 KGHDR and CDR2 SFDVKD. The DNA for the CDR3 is TGTGCCACCGCAGTCGGGACTCAAGGGAATGAGCAGTTCTTC. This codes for CATAVGTQGNEQFF.

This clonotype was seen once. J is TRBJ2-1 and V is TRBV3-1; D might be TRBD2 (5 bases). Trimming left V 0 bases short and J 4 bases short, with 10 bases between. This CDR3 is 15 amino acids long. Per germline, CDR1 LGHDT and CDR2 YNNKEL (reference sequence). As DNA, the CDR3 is TGTGCCAGCAGCCAAGAGAGCGGCGTATACAATGAGCAGTTCTTC. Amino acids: CASSQESGVYNEQFF.

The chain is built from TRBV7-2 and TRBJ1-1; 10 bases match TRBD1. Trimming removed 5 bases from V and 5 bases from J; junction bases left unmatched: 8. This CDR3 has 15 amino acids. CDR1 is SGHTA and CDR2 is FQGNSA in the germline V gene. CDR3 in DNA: TGTGCCAGCAGCCCGTCGGGGACAGGGGTTACTGAAGCTTTCTTT. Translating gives CASSPSGTGVTEAFF.

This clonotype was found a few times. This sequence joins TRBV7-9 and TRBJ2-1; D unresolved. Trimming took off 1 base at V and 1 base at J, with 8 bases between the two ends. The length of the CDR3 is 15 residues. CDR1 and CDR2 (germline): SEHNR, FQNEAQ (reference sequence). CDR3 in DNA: TGTGCCAGCAGCTTAGTCGCGATGTCCTACAATGAGCAGTTCTTC. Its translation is CASSLVAMSYNEQFF.

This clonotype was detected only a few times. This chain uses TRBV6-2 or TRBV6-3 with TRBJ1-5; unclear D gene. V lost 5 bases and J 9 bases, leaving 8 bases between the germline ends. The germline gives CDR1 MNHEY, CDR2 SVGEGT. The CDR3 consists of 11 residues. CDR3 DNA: TGTGCCAGCAGTCATGAGGGGCCCCAGCATTTT. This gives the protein CASSHEGPQHF.

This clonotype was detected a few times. The CDR3 region has the DNA TGTGCCAGCAGCTTCAGGGGGGTGAACACTGAAGCTTTCTTT. The encoded protein is CASSFRGVNTEAFF. V usage is TRBV7-2 and J usage is TRBJ1-1; 7 bases agree with TRBD1. There are 14 residues in the CDR3. Per germline, CDR1 SGHTA and CDR2 FQGNSA. Trimming at V came to 3 bases and at J to 0 bases, leaving 1 base not matched to a gene.

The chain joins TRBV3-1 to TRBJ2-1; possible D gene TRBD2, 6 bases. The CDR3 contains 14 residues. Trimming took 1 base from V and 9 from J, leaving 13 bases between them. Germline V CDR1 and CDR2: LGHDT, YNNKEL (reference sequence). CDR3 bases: TGTGCCAGCAGCCAAGGGCCGGGAGAGGGTGAGCAGTTCTTC. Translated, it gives CASSQGPGEGEQFF.

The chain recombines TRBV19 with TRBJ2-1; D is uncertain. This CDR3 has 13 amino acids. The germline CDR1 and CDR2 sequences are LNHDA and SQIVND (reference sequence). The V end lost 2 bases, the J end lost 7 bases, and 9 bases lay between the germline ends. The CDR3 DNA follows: TGTGCCAGTAGTATAATACAGCGAAATGAGCAGTTCTTC. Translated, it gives CASSIIQRNEQFF.

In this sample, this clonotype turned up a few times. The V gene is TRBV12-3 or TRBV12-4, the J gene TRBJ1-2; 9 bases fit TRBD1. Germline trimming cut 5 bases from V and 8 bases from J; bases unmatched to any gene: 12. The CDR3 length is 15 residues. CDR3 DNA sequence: TGTGCCAGCAGTCCGGGACAGGGCGGTTTCAGGGGCTACACCTTC. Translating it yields CASSPGQGGFRGYTF.